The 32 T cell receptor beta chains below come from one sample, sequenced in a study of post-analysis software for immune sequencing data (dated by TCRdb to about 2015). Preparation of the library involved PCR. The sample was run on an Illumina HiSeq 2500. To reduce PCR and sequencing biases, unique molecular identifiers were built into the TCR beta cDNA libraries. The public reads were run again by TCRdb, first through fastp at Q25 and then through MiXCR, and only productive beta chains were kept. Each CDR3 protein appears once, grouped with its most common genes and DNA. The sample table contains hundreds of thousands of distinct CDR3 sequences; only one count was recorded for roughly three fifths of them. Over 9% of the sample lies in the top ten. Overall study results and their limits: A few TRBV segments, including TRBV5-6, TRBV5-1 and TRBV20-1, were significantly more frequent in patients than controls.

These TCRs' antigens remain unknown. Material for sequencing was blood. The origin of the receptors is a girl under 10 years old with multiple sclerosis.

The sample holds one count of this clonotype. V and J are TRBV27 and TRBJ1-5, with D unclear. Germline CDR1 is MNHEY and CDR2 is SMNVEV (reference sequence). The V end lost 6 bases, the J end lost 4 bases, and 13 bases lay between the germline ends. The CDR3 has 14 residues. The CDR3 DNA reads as TGTGCCAGCAGCTGGATTGGAGAGAATCAGCCCCAGCATTTT. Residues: CASSWIGENQPQHF.

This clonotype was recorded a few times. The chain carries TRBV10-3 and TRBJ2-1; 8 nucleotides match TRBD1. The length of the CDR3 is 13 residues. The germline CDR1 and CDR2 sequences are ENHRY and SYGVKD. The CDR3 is CAGSVQGAGEQFF. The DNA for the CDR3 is TGTGCGGGATCGGTGCAGGGGGCAGGTGAGCAGTTCTTC.

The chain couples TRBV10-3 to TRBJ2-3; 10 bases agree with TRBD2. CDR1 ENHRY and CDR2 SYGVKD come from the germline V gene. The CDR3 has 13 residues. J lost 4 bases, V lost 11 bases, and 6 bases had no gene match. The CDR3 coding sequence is TGTGCCTCCAGCGGGGGGGACCCAGATACGCAGTATTTT. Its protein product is CASSGGDPDTQYF.

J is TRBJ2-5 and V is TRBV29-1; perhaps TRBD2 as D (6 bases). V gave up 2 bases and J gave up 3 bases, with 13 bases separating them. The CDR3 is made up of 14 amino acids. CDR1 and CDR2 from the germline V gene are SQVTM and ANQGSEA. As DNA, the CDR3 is TGCAGCGTTGAATATGTCGGCGGGGAAGAGACCCAGTACTTC. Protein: CSVEYVGGEETQYF.

CDR3 DNA: TGCGCCAGCAGCTTGGACGGCCTGGAGCAGTACTTC. It is translated as CASSLDGLEQYF. The chain combines TRBV5-1 with TRBJ2-7, with no clear D. The CDR3 consists of 12 residues. V dropped 0 bases and J dropped 7 bases, with 8 bases sitting between them. CDR1 is SGHRS, CDR2 YFSETQ, per germline.

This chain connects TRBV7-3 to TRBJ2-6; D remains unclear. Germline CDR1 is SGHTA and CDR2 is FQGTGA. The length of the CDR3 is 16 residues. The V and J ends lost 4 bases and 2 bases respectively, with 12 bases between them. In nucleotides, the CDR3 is TGTGCCAGCAGCTCCGGCCCCTCCCCTGGGGCCAACGTCCTGACTTTC. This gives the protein CASSSGPSPGANVLTF.

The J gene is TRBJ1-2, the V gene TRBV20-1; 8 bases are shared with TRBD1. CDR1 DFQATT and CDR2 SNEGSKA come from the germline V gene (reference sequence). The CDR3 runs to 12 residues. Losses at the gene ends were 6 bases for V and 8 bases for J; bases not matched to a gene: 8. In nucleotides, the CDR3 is TGCAGTGCCCCCCGGACAGGGTACGGCTACACCTTC. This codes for CSAPRTGYGYTF.

CDR3 nucleotide sequence: TGTGCCAGCAGCGGAACCCGGGACAGGGGGAGGCTGAAGCAGTACTTC. Amino acid sequence: CASSGTRDRGRLKQYF. The chain links TRBV9 to TRBJ2-5; 11 bases agree with TRBD1. The CDR3 has 16 residues. Germline values: CDR1 SGDLS, CDR2 YYNGEE. V gave up 3 bases and J gave up 11 bases; unmatched junction bases: 15.

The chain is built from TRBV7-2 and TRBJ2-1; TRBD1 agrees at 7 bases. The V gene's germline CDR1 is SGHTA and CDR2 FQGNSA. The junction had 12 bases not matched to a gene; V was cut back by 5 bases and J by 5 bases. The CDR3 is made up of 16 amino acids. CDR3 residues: CASSRQRQGGHNEQFF. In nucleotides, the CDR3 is TGTGCCAGCAGCCGCCAGCGACAGGGTGGCCACAATGAGCAGTTCTTC.

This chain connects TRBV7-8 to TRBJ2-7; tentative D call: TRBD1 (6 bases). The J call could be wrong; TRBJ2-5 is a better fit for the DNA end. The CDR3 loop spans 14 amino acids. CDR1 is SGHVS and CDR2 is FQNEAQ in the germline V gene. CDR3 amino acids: CASRGVGGAETQYF. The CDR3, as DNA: TGTGCCAGCAGGGGGGTTGGGGGCGCGGAGACCCAGTACTTC.

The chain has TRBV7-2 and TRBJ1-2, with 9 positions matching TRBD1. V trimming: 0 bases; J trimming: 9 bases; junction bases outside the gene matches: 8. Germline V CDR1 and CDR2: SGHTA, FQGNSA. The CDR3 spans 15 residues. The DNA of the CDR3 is TGTGCCAGCAGCTTAGCGAATTGGGACAGGGATCGCTACACCTTC. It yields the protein CASSLANWDRDRYTF.

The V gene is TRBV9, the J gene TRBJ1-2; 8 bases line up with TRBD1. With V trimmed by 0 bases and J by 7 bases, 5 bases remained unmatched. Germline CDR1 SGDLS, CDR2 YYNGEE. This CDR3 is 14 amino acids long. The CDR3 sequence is CASSVAGQGRGYTF. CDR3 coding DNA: TGTGCCAGCAGCGTAGCCGGACAGGGTCGTGGCTACACCTTC.

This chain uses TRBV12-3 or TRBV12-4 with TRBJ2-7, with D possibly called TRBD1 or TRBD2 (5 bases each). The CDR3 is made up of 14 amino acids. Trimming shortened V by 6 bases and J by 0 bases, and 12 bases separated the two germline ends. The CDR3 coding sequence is TGTGCCAGCAGCCGGGGCCTTAGCTCCTACGAGCAGTACTTC. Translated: CASSRGLSSYEQYF.

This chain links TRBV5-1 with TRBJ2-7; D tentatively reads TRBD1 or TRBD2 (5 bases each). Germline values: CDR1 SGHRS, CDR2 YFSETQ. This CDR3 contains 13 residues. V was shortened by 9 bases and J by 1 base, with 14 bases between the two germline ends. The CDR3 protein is CATTGLTSYEQYF. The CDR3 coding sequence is TGCGCCACCACAGGACTCACGTCCTACGAGCAGTACTTC.

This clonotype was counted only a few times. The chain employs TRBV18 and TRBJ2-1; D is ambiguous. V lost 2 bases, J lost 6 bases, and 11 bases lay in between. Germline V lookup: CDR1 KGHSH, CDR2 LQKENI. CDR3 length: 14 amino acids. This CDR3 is CASSPDGSFNEQFF. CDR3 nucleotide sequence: TGTGCCAGCTCACCAGACGGATCTTTCAATGAGCAGTTCTTC. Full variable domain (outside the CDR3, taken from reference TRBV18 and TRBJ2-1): NAGVMQNPRHLVRRRGQEARLRCSPMKGHSHVYWYRQLPEEGLKFMVYLQKENIIDESGMPKERFSAEFPKEGPSILRIQQVVRGDSAAYFCASSPDGSFNEQFFGPGTRLTVL.

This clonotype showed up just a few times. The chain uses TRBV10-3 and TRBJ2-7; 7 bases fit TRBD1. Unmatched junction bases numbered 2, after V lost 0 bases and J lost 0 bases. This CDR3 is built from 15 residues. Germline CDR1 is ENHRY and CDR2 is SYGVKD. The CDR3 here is CAISESRTGSYEQYF. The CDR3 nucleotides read TGTGCCATCAGTGAGTCTAGGACAGGCTCCTACGAGCAGTACTTC.

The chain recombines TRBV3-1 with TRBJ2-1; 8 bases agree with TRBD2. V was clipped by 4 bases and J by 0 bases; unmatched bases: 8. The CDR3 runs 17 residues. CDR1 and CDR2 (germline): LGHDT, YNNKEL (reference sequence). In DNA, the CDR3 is TGTGCCAGCAGCCCGGGACTAGATTCGAGCTCCTACAATGAGCAGTTCTTC. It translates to CASSPGLDSSSYNEQFF.

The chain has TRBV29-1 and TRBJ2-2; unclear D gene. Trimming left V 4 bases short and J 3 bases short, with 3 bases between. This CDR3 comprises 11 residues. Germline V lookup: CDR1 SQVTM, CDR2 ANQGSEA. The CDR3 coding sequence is TGCAGCGTTGCTTACACCGGGGAGCTGTTTTTT. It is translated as CSVAYTGELFF.

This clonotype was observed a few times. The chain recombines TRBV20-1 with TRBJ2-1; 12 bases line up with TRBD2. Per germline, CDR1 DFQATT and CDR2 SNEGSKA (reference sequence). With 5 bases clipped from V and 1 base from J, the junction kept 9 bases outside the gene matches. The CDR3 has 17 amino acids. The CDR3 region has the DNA TGCAGTGCTCCCCCTCTAGCGGGGGGGAGGTCCTACAATGAGCAGTTCTTC. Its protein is CSAPPLAGGRSYNEQFF.

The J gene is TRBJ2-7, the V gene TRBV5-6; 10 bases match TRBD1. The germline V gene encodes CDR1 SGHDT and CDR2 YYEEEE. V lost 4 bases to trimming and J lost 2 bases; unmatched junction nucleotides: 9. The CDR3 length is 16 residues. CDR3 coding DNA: TGTGCCAGCAGCCCCCCGTGGGACAGGGGCACCTACGAGCAGTACTTC. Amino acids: CASSPPWDRGTYEQYF.

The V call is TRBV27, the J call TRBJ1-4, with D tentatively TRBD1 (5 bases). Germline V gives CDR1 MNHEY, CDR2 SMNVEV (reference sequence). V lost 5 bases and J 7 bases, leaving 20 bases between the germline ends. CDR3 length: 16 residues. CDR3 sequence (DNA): TGTGCCAGCAGTCCGAAGTCGGGGGTGCGTTTTGAAAAACTGTTTTTT. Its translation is CASSPKSGVRFEKLFF.

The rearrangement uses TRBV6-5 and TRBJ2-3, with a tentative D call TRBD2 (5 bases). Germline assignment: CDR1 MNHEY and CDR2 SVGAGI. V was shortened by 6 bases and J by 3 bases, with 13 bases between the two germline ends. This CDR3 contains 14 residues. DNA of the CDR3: TGTGCCAGCAGGTATACCTCGGGGACAGATACGCAGTATTTT. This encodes CASRYTSGTDTQYF.

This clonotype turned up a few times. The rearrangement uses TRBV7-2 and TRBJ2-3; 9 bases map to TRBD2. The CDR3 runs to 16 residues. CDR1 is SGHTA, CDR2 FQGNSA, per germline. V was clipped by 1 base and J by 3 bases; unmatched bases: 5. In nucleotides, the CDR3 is TGTGCCAGCAGCTTAGGGGCTAGCGGGGCGACAGATACGCAGTATTTT. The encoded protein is CASSLGASGATDTQYF.

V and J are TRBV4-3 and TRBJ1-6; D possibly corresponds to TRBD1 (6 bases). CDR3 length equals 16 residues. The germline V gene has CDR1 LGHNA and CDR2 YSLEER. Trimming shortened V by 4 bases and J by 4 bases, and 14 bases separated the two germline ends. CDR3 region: CASSLTDSAYNSPLHF. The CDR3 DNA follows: TGCGCCAGCAGCCTTACGGACAGCGCGTATAATTCACCCCTCCACTTT.

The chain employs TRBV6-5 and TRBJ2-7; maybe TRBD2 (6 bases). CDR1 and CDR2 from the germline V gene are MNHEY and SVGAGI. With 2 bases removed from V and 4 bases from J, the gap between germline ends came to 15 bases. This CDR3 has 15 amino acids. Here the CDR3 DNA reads TGTGCCAGCAGTTACGAAGGGACTGGCCTATACGAGCAGTACTTC. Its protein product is CASSYEGTGLYEQYF.

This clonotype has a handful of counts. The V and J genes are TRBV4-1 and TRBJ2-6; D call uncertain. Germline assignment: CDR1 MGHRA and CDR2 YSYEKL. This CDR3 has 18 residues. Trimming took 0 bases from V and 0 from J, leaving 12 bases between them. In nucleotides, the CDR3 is TGCGCCAGCAGCCAAGAAGGTTGGCGGAGCTCTGGGGCCAACGTCCTGACTTTC. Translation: CASSQEGWRSSGANVLTF.

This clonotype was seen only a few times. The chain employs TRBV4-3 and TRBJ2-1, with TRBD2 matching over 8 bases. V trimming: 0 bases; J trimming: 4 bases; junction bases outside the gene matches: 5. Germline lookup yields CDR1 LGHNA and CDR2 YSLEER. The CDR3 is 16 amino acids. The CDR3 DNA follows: TGCGCCAGCAGCCAAGAGTACGGGGGGGCTTACAATGAGCAGTTCTTC. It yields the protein CASSQEYGGAYNEQFF.

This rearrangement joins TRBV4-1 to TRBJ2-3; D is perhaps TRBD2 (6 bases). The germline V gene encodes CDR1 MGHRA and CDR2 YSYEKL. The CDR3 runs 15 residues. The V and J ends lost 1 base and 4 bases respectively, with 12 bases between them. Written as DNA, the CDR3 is TGCGCCAGCAGCCAAGTGGGGACTCAAGCAGATACGCAGTATTTT. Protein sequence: CASSQVGTQADTQYF.

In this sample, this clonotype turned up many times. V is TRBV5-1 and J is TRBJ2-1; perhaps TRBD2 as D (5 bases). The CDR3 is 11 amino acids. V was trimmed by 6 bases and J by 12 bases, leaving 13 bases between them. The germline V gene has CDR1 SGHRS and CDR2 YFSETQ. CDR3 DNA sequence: TGCGCCAGCAATGGCGCCGGAGGGCAGTTCTTC. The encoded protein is CASNGAGGQFF.

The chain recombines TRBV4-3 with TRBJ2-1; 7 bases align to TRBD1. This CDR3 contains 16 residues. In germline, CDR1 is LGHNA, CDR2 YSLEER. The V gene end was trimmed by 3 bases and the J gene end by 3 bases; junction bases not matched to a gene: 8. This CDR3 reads CASSQNHRGGYNEQFF. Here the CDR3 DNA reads TGCGCCAGCAGCCAGAACCACAGGGGCGGCTACAATGAGCAGTTCTTC.

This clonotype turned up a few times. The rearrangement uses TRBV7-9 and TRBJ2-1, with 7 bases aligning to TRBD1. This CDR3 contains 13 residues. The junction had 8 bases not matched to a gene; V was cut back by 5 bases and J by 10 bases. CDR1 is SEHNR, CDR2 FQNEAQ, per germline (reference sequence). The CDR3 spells CASSPKTGAEQFF. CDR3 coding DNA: TGTGCCAGCAGCCCGAAAACAGGGGCGGAGCAGTTCTTC.

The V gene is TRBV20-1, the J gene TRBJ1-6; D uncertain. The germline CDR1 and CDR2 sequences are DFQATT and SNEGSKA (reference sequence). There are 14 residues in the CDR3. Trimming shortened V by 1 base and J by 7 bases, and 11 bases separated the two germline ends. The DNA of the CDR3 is TGCAGTGCTAGAGGGATTGGGTTGAATTCACCCCTCCACTTT. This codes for CSARGIGLNSPLHF.